The 23 T cell receptor beta chains below all came from one sample that was sequenced in a study of blood T cells in healthy people across ages. Through a sample-barcoded 5' primer and a J-beta primer mix, a second PCR was run for about 6 to 12 cycles. TCRdb called the 5' RACE reads again in MiXCR, with one record for every CDR3 protein. The table has approximately 1,100,000 distinct CDR3 sequences, less than 50% seen once; the top ten hold under 20%. Sequenced material: blood. These receptors all come from an older woman in good health.

This clonotype has a handful of counts. The chain is built from TRBV9 and TRBJ1-2; D is unresolved. V lost 0 bases to trimming and J lost 5 bases, with 11 bases between them. The CDR3 consists of 14 residues. Germline V lookup: CDR1 SGDLS, CDR2 YYNGEE. Here the CDR3 reads CASSVGAGGYGYTF. For the CDR3, the DNA is TGTGCCAGCAGCGTAGGGGCAGGCGGGTATGGCTACACCTTC.

This clonotype was seen a few times. V is TRBV29-1 and J is TRBJ2-5; no clear D gene. The CDR3 spans 12 residues. V was cut by 3 bases and J by 5 bases, with 10 bases left in between. Germline V CDR1 and CDR2: SQVTM, ANQGSEA. CDR3 sequence reads: CSVEAPAETQYF. CDR3 coding DNA: TGCAGCGTTGAGGCTCCCGCGGAGACCCAGTACTTC. Based on the CDR3 plus reference TRBV29-1 and TRBJ2-5, the full variable domain is SAVISQKPSRDICQRGTSLTIQCQVDSQVTMMFWYRQQPGQSLTLIATANQGSEATYESGFVIDKFPISRPNLTFSTLTVSNMSPEDSSIYLCSVEAPAETQYFGPGTRLLVL.

This chain connects TRBV20-1 to TRBJ2-4, with D unresolved. The DNA matches TRBJ2-7 better at its end, which makes the J call doubtful. Germline V lookup: CDR1 DFQATT, CDR2 SNEGSKA (reference sequence). This CDR3 has 11 amino acids. This chain's CDR3 is CSARILLEQYF. The DNA for the CDR3 is TGCAGTGCTAGAATTCTTCTCGAGCAGTACTTC.

This clonotype has a handful of counts. The rearrangement uses TRBV7-6 and TRBJ2-3, with 14 nucleotides matching TRBD2. J lost 0 bases, V lost 2 bases, and 16 bases had no gene match. Germline CDR1 and CDR2: SGHVS and FNYEAQ. The CDR3 length is 22 residues. CDR3 region: CASSLFHPGLAGDVLSTDTQYF. The CDR3 nucleotides are TGTGCCAGCAGCTTATTCCATCCGGGACTAGCGGGAGATGTCCTAAGCACAGATACGCAGTATTTT. The full variable domain, its missing parts supplied by reference TRBV7-6 and TRBJ2-3, is GAGVSQSPRYKVTKRGQDVALRCDPISGHVSLYWYRQALGQGPEFLTYFNYEAQQDKSGLPNDRFSAERPEGSISTLTIQRTEQRDSAMYRCASSLFHPGLAGDVLSTDTQYFGPGTRLTVL.

As to this clonotype: A single base separates this from a much larger clone, so it may be a read error. The rearrangement uses TRBV5-1 and TRBJ2-1; 11 nucleotides agree with TRBD2. This CDR3 has 16 amino acids. CDR1 is SGHRS, CDR2 YFSETQ, per germline. CDR3 nucleotide sequence: TGCGCCGGCAGCTTCGGGACTAGCGGTTTTACTAATGAGCAGTTCTTC. Residues: CAGSFGTSGFTNEQFF. Using reference TRBV5-1 and TRBJ2-1 for the parts outside the CDR3, the full variable domain is KAGVTQTPRYLIKTRGQQVTLSCSPISGHRSVSWYQQTPGQGLQFLFEYFSETQRNKGNFPGRFSGRQFSNSRSEMNVSTLELGDSALYLCAGSFGTSGFTNEQFFGPGTRLTVL.

The chain joins TRBV7-9 to TRBJ2-1; D possibly corresponds to TRBD2 (6 bases). Germline CDR1 is SEHNR and CDR2 is FQNEAQ (reference sequence). Trimming took 5 bases from V and 0 from J, leaving 14 bases between them. The CDR3 has 16 amino acids. CDR3 in amino acids: CASSARAGYSYNEQFF. In DNA form, the CDR3 reads TGTGCCAGCAGCGCGCGAGCGGGCTACTCCTACAATGAGCAGTTCTTC.

The genes are TRBV14 and TRBJ2-7, with D hard to call. Per the germline V gene, CDR1 is SGHDN and CDR2 is FVKESK. This CDR3 has 17 amino acids. V was shortened by 1 base and J by 2 bases, with 18 bases between the two germline ends. CDR3 DNA: TGTGCCAGCAGCCAAGCACCACAATGGGCAGGAACCTACGAGCAGTACTTC. Translation gives CASSQAPQWAGTYEQYF.

This clonotype was counted between two and nine times. This chain joins TRBV29-1 and TRBJ2-7, with D perhaps being TRBD1 or TRBD2 (7 bases each). Germline CDR1 reads SQVTM; CDR2 reads ANQGSEA. V shed 6 bases and J shed 9 bases, with 15 bases lying between them. The CDR3 is 11 amino acids. The CDR3 nucleotides read TGCAGCGTCGCCCAGGGGGGGGTGCAGTACTTC. It yields the protein CSVAQGGVQYF.

This clonotype showed up just a few times. The rearrangement uses TRBV7-7 and TRBJ2-7; D perhaps matches TRBD2 (6 bases). Trimming took off 5 bases at V and 7 bases at J, with 18 bases between the two ends. The CDR3 runs to 14 residues. CDR1 and CDR2 (germline): SSHAT, FNYEAQ (reference sequence). CDR3 in amino acids: CASSPATAAGEQYF. The DNA for the CDR3 is TGTGCCAGCAGCCCTGCGACAGCCGCGGGGGAGCAGTACTTC.

On this clonotype itself: This may arise from a read error, as a much more abundant clone is one base away. This chain joins TRBV28 and TRBJ2-1; 8 nucleotides align to TRBD1. J gave up 13 bases and V 5 bases, and 10 bases lay outside the gene matches. The CDR3 is 13 amino acids. CDR1 is MDHEN, CDR2 SYDVKM, per germline. The CDR3 here is CASSGTGRGTQFF. CDR3 sequence (DNA): TGTGCCAGCAGTGGGACAGGCCGAGGAACCCAGTTCTTC.

This clonotype turned up a few times. This chain links TRBV24-1 with TRBJ2-3, with 14 nucleotides matching TRBD2. Losses at the gene ends were 4 bases for V and 2 bases for J; bases not matched to a gene: 7. Germline CDR1 and CDR2: KGHDR and SFDVKD. This CDR3 region has 18 residues. For the CDR3, the DNA is TGTGCCACCAGTGACTCATCGACTAGCGGGAGGGTCACAGATACGCAGTATTTT. Protein: CATSDSSTSGRVTDTQYF.

The chain recombines TRBV2 with TRBJ2-3; the D gene is possibly TRBD1 (5 bases). V lost 7 bases and J lost 1, with 12 bases in between. This CDR3 comprises 14 residues. Germline assignment: CDR1 SNHLY and CDR2 FYNNEI. CDR3 residues: CASTLGRGTDTQYF. The CDR3 coding sequence is TGTGCCAGCACCTTGGGCAGGGGCACAGATACGCAGTATTTT.

V usage is TRBV28 and J usage is TRBJ2-5; a weak D match, TRBD2 (5 bases). Germline assignment: CDR1 MDHEN and CDR2 SYDVKM. V shed 6 bases and J shed 11 bases, with 19 bases lying between them. The CDR3 covers 13 residues. The CDR3 reads CASSRRTSNEQYF. The CDR3 DNA reads as TGTGCCAGCAGCCGCCGGACTTCCAATGAGCAGTACTTC.

This clonotype was seen repeatedly, ten times or more. The genes are TRBV4-1 and TRBJ2-7; D not resolved. Trimming cost V 1 base and J 5 bases, with 9 bases left between them. The CDR3 sequence is 13 residues long. Germline V gene data show CDR1 as MGHRA and CDR2 as YSYEKL. In DNA form, the CDR3 reads TGCGCCAGCAGCCAAGTCCGGTCTAACGAGCAGTACTTC. The encoded protein is CASSQVRSNEQYF.

This clonotype has just a few counts. V and J are TRBV4-2 and TRBJ2-1; the match to TRBD2 covers 9 bases. Germline assignment: CDR1 LGHNA and CDR2 YNFKEQ. The CDR3 runs to 17 residues. J gave up 0 bases and V 0 bases, and 3 bases lay outside the gene matches. CDR3 in amino acids: CASSQDVTSGSYNEQFF. The CDR3 nucleotides are TGTGCCAGCAGCCAAGATGTGACTAGCGGCTCCTACAATGAGCAGTTCTTC.

This clonotype was found once. The rearrangement links TRBV11-3 to TRBJ2-3; D remains unclear. The germline V gene has CDR1 SGHNT and CDR2 YENEEA. The ends were cut back, 1 base at V and 6 bases at J, with 17 bases in the middle. This CDR3 contains 16 residues. CDR3 coding DNA: TGTGCCAGCAGCTTAGGTTCCCCGAGCAACGGGGATACGCAGTATTTT. Encoded protein: CASSLGSPSNGDTQYF.

This clonotype showed up just a few times. This chain links TRBV19 with TRBJ2-5; D possibly corresponds to TRBD2 (6 bases). The germline V gene has CDR1 LNHDA and CDR2 SQIVND (reference sequence). The length of the CDR3 is 17 residues. V lost 2 bases to trimming and J lost 3 bases, with 19 bases between them. The CDR3 DNA reads TGTGCCAGTAGTATATGGAGTCTGACGGGGGACGAAGAGACCCAGTACTTC. Its protein is CASSIWSLTGDEETQYF.

This clonotype was detected only a few times. The V and J genes are TRBV5-1 and TRBJ2-3; 12 bases agree with TRBD2. The V segment lost 4 bases and the J segment 4 bases; nucleotides outside the gene matches: 7. Germline assignment: CDR1 SGHRS and CDR2 YFSETQ. There are 16 residues in the CDR3. CDR3 coding DNA: TGCGCCAGCAGCCGGACTAGCGGGATTATTCCAGATACGCAGTATTTT. It specifies CASSRTSGIIPDTQYF.

In this sample, this clonotype turned up once. The chain recombines TRBV6-5 with TRBJ2-5; 12 bases fit TRBD2. The germline V gene has CDR1 MNHEY and CDR2 SVGAGI. With 5 bases clipped from V and 11 bases from J, the junction kept 12 bases outside the gene matches. CDR3 length: 15 amino acids. The CDR3 bases are TGTGCCAGCAGTGTCCTAGCGGGAGGGCGGAATGAGCAGTACTTC. It yields the protein CASSVLAGGRNEQYF.

This clonotype was counted between two and nine times. This may come from a read error, since a much larger clone is one base off. The chain couples TRBV9 to TRBJ2-5; TRBD2 is a possible D gene (5 bases). V dropped 7 bases and J dropped 5 bases, with 15 bases sitting between them. The CDR3 is 13 residues long. Per the germline V gene, CDR1 is SGDLS and CDR2 is YYNGEE. This chain's CDR3 is CASAPTPGETQYF. CDR3 bases: TGTGCCAGCGCTCCTACCCCGGGGGAGACCCAGTACTTC.

The chain joins TRBV12-3 or TRBV12-4 to TRBJ2-7; 10 bases are a match to TRBD1. The CDR3 spans 16 residues. V dropped 2 bases and J dropped 1; count of bases not matched to a gene: 5. In DNA, the CDR3 is TGTGCCAGCAGTTTATTTTGGGGACAGGGGTCCTACGAGCAGTACTTC. Its translation is CASSLFWGQGSYEQYF.

The sample holds a few counts of this clonotype. The CDR3 DNA follows: TGCAGCGTTGAAGATCGGAGGGGAGGGAATGAGCAGTTCTTC. It codes for CSVEDRRGGNEQFF. The rearrangement uses TRBV29-1 and TRBJ2-1, with 7 bases lining up with TRBD2. In germline, CDR1 is SQVTM, CDR2 ANQGSEA. The CDR3 totals 14 residues. After removal of 0 bases from V and 7 bases from J, the junction contained 6 bases not matched to a gene.

The chain links TRBV7-2 to TRBJ2-7, with 13 bases fitting TRBD2. The CDR3 is made up of 15 amino acids. With V trimmed by 6 bases and J by 5 bases, 7 bases remained unmatched. Germline values: CDR1 SGHTA, CDR2 FQGNSA. This chain's CDR3 is CASSPTSGRAHEQYF. CDR3 sequence (DNA): TGTGCCAGCAGTCCTACTAGCGGGAGGGCCCACGAGCAGTACTTC.